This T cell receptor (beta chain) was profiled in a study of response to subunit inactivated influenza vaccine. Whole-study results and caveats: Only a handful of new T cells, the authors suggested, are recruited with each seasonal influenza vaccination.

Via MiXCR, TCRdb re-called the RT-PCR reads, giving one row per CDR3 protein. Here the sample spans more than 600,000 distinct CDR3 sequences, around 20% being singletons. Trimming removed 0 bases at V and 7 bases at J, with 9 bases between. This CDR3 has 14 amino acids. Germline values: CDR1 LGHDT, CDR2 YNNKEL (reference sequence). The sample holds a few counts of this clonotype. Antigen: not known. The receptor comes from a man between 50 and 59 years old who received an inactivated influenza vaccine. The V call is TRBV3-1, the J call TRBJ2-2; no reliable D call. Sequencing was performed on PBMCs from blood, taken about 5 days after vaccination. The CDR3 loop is CASSQDRFIGELFF. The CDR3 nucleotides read TGTGCCAGCAGCCAAGATCGGTTCATCGGGGAGCTGTTTTTT. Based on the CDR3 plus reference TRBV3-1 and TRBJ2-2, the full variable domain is DTAVSQTPKYLVTQMGNDKSIKCEQNLGHDTMYWYKQDSKKFLKIMFSYNNKELIINETVPNRFSPKSPDKAHLNLHINSLELGDSAVYFCASSQDRFIGELFFGEGSRLTVL.